A single sample is the source of the 20 T cell receptor beta chains below, sequenced in a study of blood T cell repertoires in COVID-19. The repertoire was sequenced with immunoSEQ multiplex PCR; TCRdb's copy has only in-frame clones and lacks some. This table has about 290,000 clones, just under 85% appearing once. Specimen: peripheral blood. Receptors originate from a woman in her 50s with active or convalescent COVID-19.

CDR3 DNA: TGTGCCAGCAGCCGCGAAAATACGCAGTATTTT. Translation gives CASSRENTQYF. The genes are TRBV3-1 (or the pseudogene TRBV3-2) and TRBJ2-3; D gene ambiguous. The germline V gene encodes CDR1 LGHDT and CDR2 YNNKEL (reference sequence). CDR3 length equals 11 residues. V was pared by 4 bases and J by 7 bases, with 6 bases between.

J is TRBJ2-7 and V is TRBV28; D call uncertain. The CDR3 runs to 15 residues. Germline lookup yields CDR1 MDHEN and CDR2 SYDVKM. Trimming shortened V by 4 bases and J by 2 bases, and 15 bases separated the two germline ends. CDR3 sequence reads: CASSSSRTRPYEQYF. The CDR3 DNA is TGTGCCAGCAGTTCGAGCCGCACGAGGCCCTACGAGCAGTACTTC.

The rearrangement links TRBV27 to TRBJ1-2, with TRBD1 as a possible D gene (5 bases). The CDR3 extends over 15 amino acids. CDR1 is MNHEY and CDR2 is SMNVEV in the germline V gene (reference sequence). V was cut by 0 bases and J by 4 bases, with 12 bases left in between. This CDR3 reads CASSLSPSGLYGYTF. CDR3 sequence (DNA): TGTGCCAGCAGTTTATCCCCCTCAGGGCTCTATGGCTACACCTTC.

This clone was detected only once. The genes are TRBV6-6 and TRBJ1-1; 7 bases map to TRBD1. Germline lookup yields CDR1 MNHNY and CDR2 SVGAGI (reference sequence). The CDR3 runs to 13 residues. J lost 4 bases, V lost 11 bases, and 10 bases had no gene match. The CDR3: CACSQGVGTEAFF. CDR3 sequence (DNA): TGTGCCTGTTCCCAGGGGGTCGGCACTGAAGCTTTCTTT.

The V call is TRBV10-2, the J call TRBJ2-7; D unclear. Trimming shortened V by 3 bases and J by 4 bases, and 4 bases separated the two germline ends. The length of the CDR3 is 11 residues. Per germline, CDR1 WSHSY and CDR2 SAAADI. The CDR3 nucleotides are TGCGCCAGCAGTGACCTTTACGAGCAGTACTTC. Its translation: CASSDLYEQYF.

The chain carries TRBV7-8 and TRBJ2-5, with 10 bases matching TRBD2. Germline loops: CDR1 SGHVS, CDR2 FQNEAQ. The CDR3 is 15 amino acids. V was clipped by 3 bases and J by 5 bases; unmatched bases: 6. This CDR3 reads CASSFRSGRGETQYF. The CDR3 DNA follows: TGTGCCAGCAGCTTTAGGAGCGGGAGGGGGGAGACCCAGTACTTC.

The chain uses TRBV10-3 and TRBJ2-7; 8 bases map to TRBD1. CDR3 length equals 17 residues. V dropped 4 bases and J dropped 4; count of bases not matched to a gene: 15. The germline CDR1 and CDR2 sequences are ENHRY and SYGVKD. The CDR3 is CAISALPVRTGFYEQYF. The CDR3 DNA sequence: TGTGCCATCAGTGCCCTGCCTGTTAGGACAGGGTTTTACGAGCAGTACTTC.

J is TRBJ1-1 and V is TRBV27, with D unresolved. The V end lost 8 bases, the J end lost 5 bases, and 12 bases lay between the germline ends. CDR1 and CDR2 from the germline V gene are MNHEY and SMNVEV (reference sequence). The CDR3 length is 12 residues. The DNA for the CDR3 is TGTGCCAGCTCCGGGGAGGGAACTGAAGCTTTCTTT. This gives the protein CASSGEGTEAFF.

V and J are TRBV29-1 and TRBJ1-1, with 8 nucleotides matching TRBD1. This CDR3 contains 17 residues. CDR1 and CDR2 from the germline V gene are SQVTM and ANQGSEA. Trimming at V came to 5 bases and at J to 5 bases, leaving 19 bases not matched to a gene. The CDR3 protein is CSVHPQGGRVAQTEAFF. The CDR3 coding sequence is TGCAGCGTTCATCCACAGGGGGGTCGTGTAGCCCAAACTGAAGCTTTCTTT.

The chain has TRBV28 and TRBJ2-7, with D tentatively TRBD1 (8 bases). CDR1 is MDHEN, CDR2 SYDVKM, per germline. V dropped 2 bases and J dropped 2 bases, with 25 bases sitting between them. This CDR3 has 19 amino acids. CDR3 in DNA: TGTGCCAGCAGTTTACCCCGGGACAGGCTAGCGGCAATCACCTACGAGCAGTACTTC. It yields the protein CASSLPRDRLAAITYEQYF.

This sequence joins TRBV5-5 and TRBJ2-3; 7 bases fit TRBD2. This CDR3 has 15 amino acids. Germline CDR1 is SGHKS and CDR2 is YYEKEE (reference sequence). V shed 2 bases and J 2 bases; nucleotides not matched to a gene: 5. The CDR3 is CASSFGRTYTDTQYF. CDR3 nucleotides: TGTGCCAGCAGCTTCGGGAGGACCTACACAGATACGCAGTATTTT.

The V call is TRBV4-1, the J call TRBJ2-4; maybe TRBD2 (5 bases). CDR3 length: 17 residues. CDR1 is MGHRA, CDR2 YSYEKL, per germline. V gave up 0 bases and J gave up 3 bases, with 15 bases separating them. CDR3 DNA: TGCGCCAGCAGCCAAGATCAGGTCGGAGGAGTCAAAAACATTCAGTACTTC. Translating gives CASSQDQVGGVKNIQYF.

This clone was seen a single time. This chain joins TRBV5-1 and TRBJ2-7; D is possibly TRBD2 (6 bases). CDR1 and CDR2 (germline): SGHRS, YFSETQ. The CDR3 is 15 residues long. V dropped 0 bases and J dropped 3 bases, with 13 bases sitting between them. The CDR3 nucleotides read TGCGCCAGCAGCTTGGTGGGCGGGACCTTCTACGAGCAGTACTTC. It translates to CASSLVGGTFYEQYF. The full variable domain, rest sourced from reference TRBV5-1 and TRBJ2-7, is KAGVTQTPRYLIKTRGQQVTLSCSPISGHRSVSWYQQTPGQGLQFLFEYFSETQRNKGNFPGRFSGRQFSNSRSEMNVSTLELGDSALYLCASSLVGGTFYEQYFGPGTRLTVT.

This chain joins TRBV7-6 and TRBJ1-4; 7 nucleotides line up with TRBD1. The CDR3 is 14 amino acids. The V segment lost 1 base and the J segment 7 bases; nucleotides outside the gene matches: 3. Germline CDR1 and CDR2: SGHVS and FNYEAQ. CDR3 loop: CASSLEAGGEKLFF. The CDR3, as DNA: TGTGCCAGCAGCTTAGAGGCAGGGGGTGAAAAACTGTTTTTT. Full variable domain (outside the CDR3, taken from reference TRBV7-6 and TRBJ1-4): GAGVSQSPRYKVTKRGQDVALRCDPISGHVSLYWYRQALGQGPEFLTYFNYEAQQDKSGLPNDRFSAERPEGSISTLTIQRTEQRDSAMYRCASSLEAGGEKLFFGSGTQLSVL.

The rearrangement uses TRBV27 and TRBJ2-7; the match to TRBD2 covers 9 bases. Germline CDR1 MNHEY, CDR2 SMNVEV (reference sequence). This CDR3 has 15 residues. Trimming at V came to 2 bases and at J to 1 base, leaving 3 bases not matched to a gene. CDR3 nucleotides: TGTGCCAGCAGTTTAAGCGGGAGGAGATCCTACGAGCAGTACTTC. Translating it yields CASSLSGRRSYEQYF.

The gene calls are TRBV4-1 and TRBJ2-1; a weak D match, TRBD1 (6 bases). The CDR3 is made up of 16 amino acids. V lost 0 bases, J lost 3 bases, and 12 bases lay in between. Germline CDR1 reads MGHRA; CDR2 reads YSYEKL. CDR3: CASSQDNRVGYNEQFF. The CDR3 bases are TGCGCCAGCAGCCAAGATAACAGGGTGGGCTACAATGAGCAGTTCTTC.

There are a few counts of this clone. The CDR3 DNA follows: TGTGCCAGCAGTGACCGACTAGCGTCAGTCTTGGGAGATACGCAGTATTTT. As protein: CASSDRLASVLGDTQYF. The J gene is TRBJ2-3, the V gene TRBV2, with TRBD2 matching 8 bases. J was trimmed by 5 bases and V by 3 bases; bases with no gene match: 13. The germline V gene encodes CDR1 SNHLY and CDR2 FYNNEI. This CDR3 region has 17 residues.

This chain joins TRBV27 and TRBJ2-6; D gene unclear. CDR1 MNHEY and CDR2 SMNVEV come from the germline V gene (reference sequence). V lost 7 bases, J lost 0 bases, and 16 bases lay in between. CDR3 size: 17 residues. The CDR3 DNA follows: TGTGCCAGCATTTCAAGGCCAGGCCTCTCTGGGGCCAACGTCCTGACTTTC. Its protein is CASISRPGLSGANVLTF. The whole variable domain, remainder taken from reference TRBV27 and TRBJ2-6, is EAQVTQNPRYLITVTGKKLTVTCSQNMNHEYMSWYRQDPGLGLRQIYYSMNVEVTDKGDVPEGYKVSRKEKRNFPLILESPSPNQTSLYFCASISRPGLSGANVLTFGAGSRLTVL.

The chain couples TRBV7-6 to TRBJ2-2; possible D gene TRBD2, 6 bases. From germline, CDR1 is SGHVS and CDR2 FNYEAQ. This CDR3 region has 11 residues. Trimming stripped 10 bases from V and 5 bases from J, with 8 bases between. CDR3 sequence (DNA): TGTGCCATTGGGGGGACCGGGGAGCTGTTTTTT. This codes for CAIGGTGELFF. Full variable domain (missing parts from reference TRBV7-6 and TRBJ2-2): GAGVSQSPRYKVTKRGQDVALRCDPISGHVSLYWYRQALGQGPEFLTYFNYEAQQDKSGLPNDRFSAERPEGSISTLTIQRTEQRDSAMYRCAIGGTGELFFGEGSRLTVL.

The V and J genes are TRBV9 and TRBJ2-7; 8 bases are a match to TRBD1. CDR3 size: 12 residues. After removal of 3 bases from V and 7 bases from J, the junction contained 3 bases not matched to a gene. The germline V gene has CDR1 SGDLS and CDR2 YYNGEE. The CDR3 here is CASSADRGEQYF. CDR3 sequence (DNA): TGTGCCAGCAGCGCCGACAGGGGTGAGCAGTACTTC. The entire variable domain, with the rest obtained from reference TRBV9 and TRBJ2-7, is as follows: DSGVTQTPKHLITATGQRVTLRCSPRSGDLSVYWYQQSLDQGLQFLIQYYNGEERAKGNILERFSAQQFPDLHSELNLSSLELGDSALYFCASSADRGEQYFGPGTRLTVT.